A selection of T cell receptor beta chains follows, all from one sample in a study of T cells in Graves' hyperthyroidism and ophthalmopathy. TCRdb ran MiXCR on the multiplex PCR reads and lists one entry per CDR3 protein. The data show 700,000 or so distinct CDR3 sequences, over 15% seen once. Material: blood. The receptor set was obtained from a man aged 18 to 29 with Graves' hyperthyroidism. Each CDR3 is given with its conserved first and last residue. Each record gives: D gene, V gene, CDR3 protein. A D gene is named only where the DNA matches it firmly.

>.|TRBV6-5
CASSYGDNEQFF
>.|TRBV28
CASSCEEGFGANVLTF
>TRBD1|TRBV2
CASSEGTGNEKLFF
>TRBD1|TRBV10-2
CASSVTGNGNQPQHF
>TRBD2|TRBV7-9
CASSHSGAGNEQYF
>.|TRBV3-1
CASSHSSGDSPYEQYF
>TRBD2|TRBV24-1
CATSDFKWGSGSTGSSYNEQFF
>TRBD1|TRBV6-2/TRBV6-3
CASSSIYRGDYGYTF
>TRBD1|TRBV10-3
CAVHRDRDNEQYF
>TRBD1|TRBV9
CASSETRDRISDTQYF
>TRBD2|TRBV4-3
CASSHGTSGSETQYF
>.|TRBV9
CASSEEIVADGYTF
>.|TRBV12-3/TRBV12-4
CASSPGVGAGSPLHF
>TRBD2|TRBV6-1
CASSSPLAGGWNEQFF
>TRBD2|TRBV28
CASSLLAGGHQETQYF
>.|TRBV29-1
CSVREGSFVYGYTF
>TRBD1|TRBV7-9
CASSSSEDRGTNGYTF
>.|TRBV10-3
CAISQYDATYNSPLHF
>.|TRBV18
CASSPRSGGTEAFF
>TRBD2|TRBV6-2/TRBV6-3
CASSVGRNTDTQYF
>TRBD1|TRBV25-1
CASKRTLIRTGVNYGYTF
>TRBD2|TRBV5-1
CASSLVRLAADNEQFF
>TRBD2|TRBV6-1
CASSRLAGMNNEQFF
>.|TRBV30
CAWERSSINEQFF
>.|TRBV29-1
CSVRGGAGGSATQYF
>.|TRBV3-1
CTNSDVAGGVWNTEAFF